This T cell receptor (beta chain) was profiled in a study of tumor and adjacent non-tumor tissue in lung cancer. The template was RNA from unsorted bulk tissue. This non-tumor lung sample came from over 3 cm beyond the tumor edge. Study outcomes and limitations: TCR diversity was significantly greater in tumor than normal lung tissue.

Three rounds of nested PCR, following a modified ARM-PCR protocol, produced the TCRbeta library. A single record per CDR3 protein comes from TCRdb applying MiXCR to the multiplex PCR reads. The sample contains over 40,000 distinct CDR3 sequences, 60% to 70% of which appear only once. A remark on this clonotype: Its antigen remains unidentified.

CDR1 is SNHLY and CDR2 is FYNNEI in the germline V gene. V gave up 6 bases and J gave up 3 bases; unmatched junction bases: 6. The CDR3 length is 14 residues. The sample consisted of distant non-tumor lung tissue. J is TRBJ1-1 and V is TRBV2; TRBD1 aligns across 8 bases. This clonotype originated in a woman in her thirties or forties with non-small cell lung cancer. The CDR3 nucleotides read TGTGCCAGCAGGGCGGGACAGGCGGACACTGAAGCTTTCTTT. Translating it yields CASRAGQADTEAFF. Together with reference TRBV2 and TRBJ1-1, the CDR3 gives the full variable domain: EPEVTQTPSHQVTQMGQEVILRCVPISNHLYFYWYRQILGQKVEFLVSFYNNEISEKSEIFDDQFSVERPDGSNFTLKIRSTKLEDSAMYFCASRAGQADTEAFFGQGTRLTVV.